This T cell receptor (beta chain) was sequenced during a study of cytomegalovirus exposure and HLA in healthy donors. Study-wide results and limits: Judged likely to be a sequencing artifact was a cluster of highly shared sequence variants. As was reported, the HLA-A and HLA-B alleles of most subjects were accurately predicted from TCR beta sequences. When a later analysis was performed, an Asian-associated ancestry cluster reportedly had fewer N-insertions than the roughly 630-donor mean.

For this clone: The target antigen is unknown.

The length of the CDR3 is 16 residues. Deletions cut 2 bases from V and 5 bases from J, with 18 bases between. Germline assignment: CDR1 SGHVS and CDR2 FQNEAQ. Primers included in the PCR were 60 Vbeta and 13 Jbeta primers. In the authors' workflow: Later work found around 72 million unique TCR beta chains, with around 10 million shared. TCRdb keeps only in-frame clones here, not all; method: immunoSEQ multiplex PCR. The D gene and trimming were derived from the DNA, and the V and J assignments and clone size from that table. The sample holds 130,000 or so clones, over 65% seen once. The chain has TRBV7-8 and TRBJ1-1, with a tentative D call TRBD1 (5 bases). The sequence derives from a woman in her forties in good health and CMV-seropositive. Source material: PBMCs. CDR3 residues: CASSLRVRGSGTEAFF. For the CDR3, the DNA is TGTGCCAGCAGCTTACGAGTGCGGGGCAGCGGTACTGAAGCTTTCTTT. Drawing the rest from reference TRBV7-8 and TRBJ1-1, the complete variable domain is GAGVSQSPRYKVAKRGQDVALRCDPISGHVSLFWYQQALGQGPEFLTYFQNEAQLDKSGLPSDRFFAERPEGSVSTLKIQRTQQEDSAVYLCASSLRVRGSGTEAFFGQGTRLTVV.